This T cell receptor beta chain stems from a study of T cells in Graves' hyperthyroidism and ophthalmopathy (dated by TCRdb to the late 2010s). As for the study more broadly: Peripheral blood was sampled at the time of initial diagnosis, prior to any treatment. TCR V-J signatures able to tell the groups apart were searched for in a discovery cohort of 90 to 100 patients, of whom roughly 42 had Graves' ophthalmopathy and 57 had stable Graves' hyperthyroidism. TCR Vbeta CDR3 sequencing of 135 peripheral blood samples (around 45 ophthalmopathy, over 70 hyperthyroidism and roughly 17 progressor patients) is reported in the paper. In about six Graves' hyperthyroidism patients, the study also compared T-cell repertoires from thyroid tissue with T-cell repertoires from blood. Once sampling was done, hyperthyroidism patients were given methimazole at a starting dose of 30 mg daily, whereas ophthalmopathy patients were given high-dose intravenous methylprednisolone. An independent validation cohort of about 19 hyperthyroidism patients and 17 patients who later progressed to ophthalmopathy tested prospective prediction of ophthalmopathy. For training and testing, the roughly 97 patients in the discovery cohort were randomly divided in a 7:3 ratio.

As to this clonotype: It lacks a known antigen. Qualities for individual bases were not recorded, and no much larger clone is one base off.

Stable Graves' hyperthyroidism was defined as no progression to ophthalmopathy during 18 months of follow-up. Hyperthyroidism patients were newly diagnosed, had a disease duration of under 2 months, and were aged 18 to 65 years. The study excluded patients with uncontrolled infections, other autoimmune diseases, pregnancy or lactation. Clinical symptoms, serum thyroxine and TRAb, thyroid ultrasound, and orbital computed tomography formed the basis for the diagnoses. PBMCs were isolated from 10 ml of fresh peripheral blood by Ficoll-Paque density gradient centrifugation. Trizol reagent was used to extract total RNA, and RNA quality was then checked on an Agilent 2100 Bioanalyzer. CDR1 and CDR2 were assigned from the germline V gene as SGHTA and FQGNSA. The V and J ends are trimmed by 2 bases and 0 bases, leaving 13 bases between them. From the cysteine up to the phenylalanine, the CDR3 has a length of 16 residues. The retained sequence is limited to the CDR3, 48 bases, with the frame set at the first base.

The study at large found these results: Blood samples also contained most of the expanded thyroid clonotypes (frequency above 0.001), which suggests that blood repertoires may reflect thyroid immune responses. In validation, progression to ophthalmopathy was predicted by the model with around 71% sensitivity and 72.22% specificity, a median of 6.5 months before onset. Ophthalmopathy was separated from stable hyperthyroidism by a 13 V-J signature model, with around 90% sensitivity and 81% to 82% specificity obtained in cross-validation and 80%/75% obtained in testing. Sample size was not statistically predetermined, and investigators were not blinded to group allocation.

The TCR beta CDR3 regions were amplified from RNA transcripts. For the first round of RT-PCR on the TCR CDR3, the HTBI primer set was used together with the Qiagen OneStep RT-PCR kit. Libraries were constructed in a second round of multiplex PCR, after which size selection and purification were performed. Libraries were sequenced paired-end with 100 bp reads on an Illumina HiSeq2000. As for the authors' bioinformatics: SOAPnuke was used to process the raw data, throwing out any read that contained adapters or uncalled bases, had a mean Phred below 15, or lacked an exact constant-primer or identifier match. COPE v1.2.5 was used to merge high-quality paired reads, and clonotypes were defined as unique nucleotide sequences. MiTCR v1.1 was used to align clonotypes to the IMGT TRBV, TRBD and TRBJ reference segments. Only V-J combinations with frequency above 0.0001, covering 99% to 99.2% of repertoires, were analysed. The TCS score was defined as F50 (clonal expansion) divided by E x V (chaos), with BLOSUM62-based TCRdist calculated between CDR3 peptides within each V-J. Welch's t-statistics and random forest reduced fewer than 550 V-J features to 10 to 15, which were used in a naive Bayes classifier (R e1071). The similarity between thyroid and blood repertoires was quantified using the Morisita-Horn index. In-frame beta chains were kept once TCRdb had trimmed the public reads at Q25 with fastp and called clones with MiXCR. Here each entry gathers all rows of one CDR3 protein and keeps the most common genes and DNA. These V and J calls derive from TCRdb rather than the authors' analysis. This sample gives about 680,000 distinct CDR3 sequences in total; 35% of them show up just once. Around 30% of the sample is held by the ten biggest clonotypes.

The TCR originated in a woman in her 40s with Graves' hyperthyroidism. The sequence joins TRBV7-2 to TRBJ1-1; the D gene is possibly TRBD1, with 5 bases matching. The sample comprised blood. The DNA reads as follows: TGTGCCAGCAGCTTACTCTTGCGACAGATGAACACTGAAGCTTTCTTT. Its product reads: CASSLLLRQMNTEAFF.